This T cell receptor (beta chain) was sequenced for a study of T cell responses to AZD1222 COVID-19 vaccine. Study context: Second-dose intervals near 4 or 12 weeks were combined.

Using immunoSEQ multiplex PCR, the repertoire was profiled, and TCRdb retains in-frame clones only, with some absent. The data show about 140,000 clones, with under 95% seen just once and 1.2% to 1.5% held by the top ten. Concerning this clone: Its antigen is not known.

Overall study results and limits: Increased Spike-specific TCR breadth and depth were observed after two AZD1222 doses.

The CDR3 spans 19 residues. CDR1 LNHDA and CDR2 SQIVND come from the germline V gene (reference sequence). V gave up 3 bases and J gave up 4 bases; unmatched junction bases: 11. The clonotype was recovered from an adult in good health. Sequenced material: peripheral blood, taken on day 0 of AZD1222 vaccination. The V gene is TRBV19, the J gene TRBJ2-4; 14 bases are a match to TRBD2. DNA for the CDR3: TGTGCCAGTAGTATCGGGGGACTAGCGGGGGCTGAATTAAAAAACATTCAGTACTTC. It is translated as CASSIGGLAGAELKNIQYF.